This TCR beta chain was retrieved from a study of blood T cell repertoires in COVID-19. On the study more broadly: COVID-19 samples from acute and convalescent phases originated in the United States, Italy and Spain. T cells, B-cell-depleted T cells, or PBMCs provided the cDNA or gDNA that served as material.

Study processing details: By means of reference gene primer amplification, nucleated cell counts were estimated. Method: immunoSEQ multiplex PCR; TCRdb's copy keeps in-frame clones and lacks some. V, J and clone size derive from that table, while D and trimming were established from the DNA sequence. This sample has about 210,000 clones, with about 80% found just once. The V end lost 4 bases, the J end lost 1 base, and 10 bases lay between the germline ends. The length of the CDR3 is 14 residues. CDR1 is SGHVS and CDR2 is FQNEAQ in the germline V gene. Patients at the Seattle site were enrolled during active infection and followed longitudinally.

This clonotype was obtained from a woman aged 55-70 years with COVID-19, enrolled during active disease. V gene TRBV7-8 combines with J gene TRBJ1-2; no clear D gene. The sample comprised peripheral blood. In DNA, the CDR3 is TGTGCCAGCAGCTCCAAGCGCAGTAACTATGGCTACACCTTC. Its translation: CASSSKRSNYGYTF. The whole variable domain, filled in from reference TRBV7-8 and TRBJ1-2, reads GAGVSQSPRYKVAKRGQDVALRCDPISGHVSLFWYQQALGQGPEFLTYFQNEAQLDKSGLPSDRFFAERPEGSVSTLKIQRTQQEDSAVYLCASSSKRSNYGYTFGSGTRLTVV.